Listed here are 24 T cell receptor beta chains from one sample, sequenced in a study of blood T cells in healthy people across ages. A second PCR, run for about 7 to 11 cycles, used a sample-barcoded 5' primer plus a J-beta primer mix. TCRdb called the 5' RACE reads again in MiXCR, with one record for every CDR3 protein. The table includes some 780,000 distinct CDR3 sequences, about 56% detected once. Specimen: blood. These receptors were taken from a man in his forties or fifties in good health.

This chain connects TRBV10-3 to TRBJ2-5; D is perhaps TRBD2 (5 bases). Trimming cost V 6 bases and J 0 bases, with 11 bases left between them. Per germline, CDR1 ENHRY and CDR2 SYGVKD. The CDR3 is made up of 14 amino acids. CDR3 sequence reads: CAIRAHGDQETQYF. CDR3 coding DNA: TGTGCCATCAGAGCCCACGGGGACCAAGAGACCCAGTACTTC.

The chain joins TRBV20-1 to TRBJ2-2; TRBD2 matches at 8 bases. V was clipped by 4 bases and J by 5 bases; unmatched bases: 9. CDR3 size: 15 residues. CDR1 and CDR2 from the germline V gene are DFQATT and SNEGSKA (reference sequence). CDR3 sequence (DNA): TGCAGTGCTAATAAAGCGGGAGTAGTGACCGGGGAGCTGTTTTTT. This codes for CSANKAGVVTGELFF.

Regarding this clonotype: Relative to the germline gene, one junction end is altered; a read error may explain this. The chain is built from TRBV12-3 or TRBV12-4 and TRBJ2-3, with 9 nucleotides matching TRBD2. The CDR3 consists of 15 residues. The CDR3 loop is CASRATSGVTDTRYF. CDR3 coding DNA: TGTGCCAGCAGGGCGACTAGCGGTGTCACAGATACGCGGTATTTT.

This clonotype was found a few times. This chain uses TRBV10-3 with TRBJ1-6; D not certain. Per germline, CDR1 ENHRY and CDR2 SYGVKD. The V end lost 4 bases, the J end lost 6 bases, and 7 bases lay between the germline ends. This CDR3 is 13 amino acids long. This CDR3 reads CAISGDLNSPLHF. CDR3 in DNA: TGTGCCATCAGTGGAGACCTTAATTCACCCCTCCACTTT.

The rearrangement uses TRBV2 and TRBJ1-1; the D is unclear. The CDR3 has 15 amino acids. V was cut by 7 bases and J by 2 bases, with 17 bases left in between. Germline V lookup: CDR1 SNHLY, CDR2 FYNNEI. The chain's CDR3 is CASTATRTTNTEAFF. The CDR3 DNA reads TGTGCCAGCACAGCTACGCGGACCACTAACACTGAAGCTTTCTTT.

This clonotype occurred many times. For the CDR3, the DNA is TGTGCCACCAGTGCCTGGACTACCGACCGCTCAGATACGCAGTATTTT. Its translation: CATSAWTTDRSDTQYF. The V call is TRBV24-1, the J call TRBJ2-3; a possible D gene is TRBD2 (6 bases). V lost 5 bases and J 4 bases, leaving 18 bases between the germline ends. The germline gives CDR1 KGHDR, CDR2 SFDVKD. The CDR3 is 16 residues long.

This clonotype was seen many times. The rearrangement joins TRBV5-1 to TRBJ2-3; D not certain. With 6 bases removed from V and 0 bases from J, the gap between germline ends came to 17 bases. This CDR3 has 16 amino acids. CDR1 and CDR2 (germline): SGHRS, YFSETQ. CDR3 bases: TGCGCCAGCACTAGGGCTAGTACAACTAGCACAGATACGCAGTATTTT. Translation: CASTRASTTSTDTQYF.

This chain connects TRBV4-3 to TRBJ2-2; TRBD1 aligns across 8 bases. The V gene end was trimmed by 6 bases and the J gene end by 6 bases; junction bases not matched to a gene: 9. Germline values: CDR1 LGHNA, CDR2 YSLEER. CDR3 length: 15 amino acids. In DNA, the CDR3 is TGCGCCAGCAGGGGGACAGGCTCGGCGGCCGGGGAGCTGTTTTTT. Encoded protein: CASRGTGSAAGELFF.

This clonotype was seen a single time. The chain is built from TRBV20-1 and TRBJ2-1; TRBD2 might be the D (6 bases). The CDR3 loop spans 17 amino acids. V was pared by 0 bases and J by 10 bases, with 25 bases between. CDR1 and CDR2 from the germline V gene are DFQATT and SNEGSKA (reference sequence). CDR3 DNA sequence: TGCAGTGCTAGAGATCTGGTAACTGGGACTCTCCCGGGGGAGCAGTTCTTC. It encodes CSARDLVTGTLPGEQFF.

This rearrangement joins TRBV6-5 to TRBJ2-5; the D gene is possibly TRBD1 (6 bases). The CDR3 is made up of 14 amino acids. Per the germline V gene, CDR1 is MNHEY and CDR2 is SVGAGI. V was pared by 2 bases and J by 2 bases, with 9 bases between. CDR3 loop: CASSYRRGQETQYF. The CDR3 nucleotides read TGTGCCAGCAGTTACCGAAGGGGGCAAGAGACCCAGTACTTC.

This clonotype was counted a single time. The V call is TRBV7-9, the J call TRBJ2-1, with TRBD2 matching 8 bases. V lost 3 bases and J lost 6; bases outside the gene matches: 10. Germline CDR1 is SEHNR and CDR2 is FQNEAQ (reference sequence). The CDR3 sequence is 16 residues long. The CDR3 DNA reads as TGTGCCAGCAGCTTCCAACTATTGGGACTAGTCAATGAGCAGTTCTTC. It specifies CASSFQLLGLVNEQFF.

The rearrangement uses TRBV6-1 and TRBJ1-5; 8 nucleotides match TRBD1. V dropped 10 bases and J dropped 0; count of bases not matched to a gene: 8. The CDR3 loop spans 15 amino acids. Germline CDR1 and CDR2: MNHNS and SASEGT. The CDR3 loop is CAIGQGHYSNQPQHF. The CDR3 coding sequence is TGTGCCATCGGACAGGGCCACTATAGCAATCAGCCCCAGCATTTT.

There are many counts of this clonotype. This rearrangement joins TRBV9 to TRBJ2-1; tentative D call: TRBD2 (6 bases). This CDR3 contains 14 residues. CDR1 is SGDLS, CDR2 YYNGEE, per germline. V was cut by 0 bases and J by 9 bases, with 13 bases left in between. The CDR3 nucleotides read TGTGCCAGCAGCGTAGCGACTAGTTCGGTTGAGCAGTTCTTC. It specifies CASSVATSSVEQFF. Using reference TRBV9 and TRBJ2-1 for the parts outside the CDR3, the full variable domain is DSGVTQTPKHLITATGQRVTLRCSPRSGDLSVYWYQQSLDQGLQFLIQYYNGEERAKGNILERFSAQQFPDLHSELNLSSLELGDSALYFCASSVATSSVEQFFGPGTRLTVL.

This clonotype has only a few counts. V and J are TRBV14 and TRBJ2-7; weak D call: TRBD2 (6 bases). CDR3 size: 14 residues. CDR1 and CDR2 (germline): SGHDN, FVKESK. V shed 3 bases and J shed 6 bases, with 15 bases lying between them. Here the CDR3 reads CASSQTRIGGEQYF. CDR3 in DNA: TGTGCCAGCAGCCAGACTAGGATAGGCGGCGAGCAGTACTTC.

Only a few counts were recorded for this clonotype. V is TRBV4-3 and J is TRBJ2-7; 7 bases map to TRBD1. The CDR3 has 16 residues. CDR1 is LGHNA, CDR2 YSLEER, per germline. J gave up 0 bases and V 0 bases, and 5 bases lay outside the gene matches. The CDR3 here is CASSQDKTGSSYEQYF. CDR3 nucleotide sequence: TGCGCCAGCAGCCAAGATAAGACAGGGAGCTCCTACGAGCAGTACTTC.

The chain is built from TRBV24-1 and TRBJ2-5, with 13 bases aligning to TRBD2. Near its end, the DNA agrees better with TRBJ2-7, so the J call may be wrong. In germline, CDR1 is KGHDR, CDR2 SFDVKD. CDR3 length equals 14 residues. For the CDR3, the DNA is TGTGCCACCAGGAGCGGACTAGCGGGAGACGAGCAGTACTTC. Translation gives CATRSGLAGDEQYF.

This clonotype turned up a few times. CDR3 sequence (DNA): TGTGCCAGCAGTAAAGTGAACGGCTACACCTTC. Translating it yields CASSKVNGYTF. The chain couples TRBV6-2 or TRBV6-3 to TRBJ1-2, with no clear D. V gave up 5 bases and J gave up 8 bases, with 9 bases separating them. The germline V gene encodes CDR1 MNHEY and CDR2 SVGEGT. The CDR3 extends over 11 amino acids.

Points on this clonotype: A read error may explain this, as a much larger clone is one base away. The genes are TRBV20-1 and TRBJ2-1; D possibly corresponds to TRBD2 (7 bases). The CDR3 runs to 13 residues. The ends were cut back, 5 bases at V and 13 bases at J, with 21 bases in the middle. Germline-derived CDR1 and CDR2 are DFQATT and SNEGSKA (reference sequence). CDR3 region: CSAGDYREETQFF. The CDR3 bases are TGCAGTGCTGGGGACTACAGGGAGGAGACCCAGTTCTTC.

CDR3 bases: TGCGCCAGCAGCGGGGCTAGCGGGGGTCGTCCAGATACGCAGTATTTT. As protein: CASSGASGGRPDTQYF. This chain links TRBV5-1 with TRBJ2-3, with 10 bases fitting TRBD2. Per the germline V gene, CDR1 is SGHRS and CDR2 is YFSETQ. J lost 4 bases, V lost 4 bases, and 9 bases had no gene match. The CDR3 is made up of 16 amino acids.

This clonotype was seen a handful of times. The J gene is TRBJ2-1, the V gene TRBV12-3 or TRBV12-4; 15 positions agree with TRBD2. After removal of 1 base from V and 8 bases from J, the junction contained 9 bases not matched to a gene. This CDR3 has 18 residues. CDR3 nucleotide sequence: TGTGCCAGCAGTTTAGGAGGACTAGCGGGGGGGCCTAATGATGAGCAGTTCTTC. Its translation: CASSLGGLAGGPNDEQFF.

The rearrangement uses TRBV20-1 and TRBJ2-3, with 12 bases lining up with TRBD2. The CDR3 spans 17 residues. Trimming took 3 bases from V and 6 from J; bases not matched to a gene: 13. The V gene's germline CDR1 is DFQATT and CDR2 SNEGSKA (reference sequence). CDR3 loop: CSASPFLAGGPRDTQYF. For the CDR3, the DNA is TGCAGTGCTAGTCCCTTTCTAGCGGGAGGGCCCCGGGATACGCAGTATTTT.

This clonotype was counted between two and nine times. The chain has TRBV9 and TRBJ2-5; no definite D call. The CDR3 runs 13 residues. Trimming left V 3 bases short and J 3 bases short, with 9 bases between. Per the germline V gene, CDR1 is SGDLS and CDR2 is YYNGEE. The CDR3 region has the DNA TGTGCCAGCAGCGAAGGCGGAAAAGAGACCCAGTACTTC. Translation: CASSEGGKETQYF.

The gene calls are TRBV6-5 and TRBJ1-4; possible D gene TRBD1, 5 bases. The CDR3 spans 14 residues. The V and J ends lost 6 bases and 4 bases respectively, with 12 bases between them. Germline V lookup: CDR1 MNHEY, CDR2 SVGAGI. The CDR3 DNA sequence: TGTGCCAGCAGGAGAGGGGCAGATAATGAAAAACTGTTTTTT. Protein product: CASRRGADNEKLFF.

This clonotype was seen only a few times. This chain uses TRBV24-1 with TRBJ2-2; D tentatively reads TRBD1 or TRBD2 (5 bases each). V was shortened by 4 bases and J by 7 bases, with 18 bases between the two germline ends. Germline V lookup: CDR1 KGHDR, CDR2 SFDVKD. The CDR3 is made up of 16 amino acids. In DNA, the CDR3 is TGTGCCACCAGTGACCCCCTCAGGGTCGGAGGCGGGGAGCTGTTTTTT. This gives the protein CATSDPLRVGGGELFF.